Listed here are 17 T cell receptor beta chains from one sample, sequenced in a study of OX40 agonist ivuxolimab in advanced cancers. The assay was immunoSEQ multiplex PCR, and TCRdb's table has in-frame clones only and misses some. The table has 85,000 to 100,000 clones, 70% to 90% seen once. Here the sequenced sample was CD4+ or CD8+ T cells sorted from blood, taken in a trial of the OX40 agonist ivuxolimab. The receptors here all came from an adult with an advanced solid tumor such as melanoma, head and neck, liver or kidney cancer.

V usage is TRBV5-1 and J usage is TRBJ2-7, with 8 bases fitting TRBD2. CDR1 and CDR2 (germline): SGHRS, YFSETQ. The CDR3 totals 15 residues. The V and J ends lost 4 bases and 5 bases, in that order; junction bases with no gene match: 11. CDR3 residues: CASSPTVSGRNEQYF. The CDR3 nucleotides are TGCGCCAGCAGCCCGACTGTAAGCGGGAGAAACGAGCAGTACTTC.

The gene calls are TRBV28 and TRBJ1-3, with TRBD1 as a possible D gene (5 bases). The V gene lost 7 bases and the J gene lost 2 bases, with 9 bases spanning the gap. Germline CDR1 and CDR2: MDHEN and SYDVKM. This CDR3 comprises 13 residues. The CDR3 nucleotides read TGTGCCAGCATCGACAGTGCTGGAAACACCATATATTTT. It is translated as CASIDSAGNTIYF.

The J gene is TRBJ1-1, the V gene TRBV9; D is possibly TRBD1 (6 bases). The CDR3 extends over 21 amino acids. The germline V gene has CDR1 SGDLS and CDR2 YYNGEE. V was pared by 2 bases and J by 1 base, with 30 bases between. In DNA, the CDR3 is TGTGCCAGCAGCGTCATAAGCATACCACAGGGAAAAGCTCAACAGAACACTGAAGCTTTCTTT. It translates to CASSVISIPQGKAQQNTEAFF.

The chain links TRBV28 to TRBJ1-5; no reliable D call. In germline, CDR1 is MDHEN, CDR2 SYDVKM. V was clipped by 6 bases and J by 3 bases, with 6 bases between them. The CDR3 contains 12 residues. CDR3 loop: CASSPDNQPQHF. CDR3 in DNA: TGTGCCAGCAGCCCTGACAATCAGCCCCAGCATTTT.

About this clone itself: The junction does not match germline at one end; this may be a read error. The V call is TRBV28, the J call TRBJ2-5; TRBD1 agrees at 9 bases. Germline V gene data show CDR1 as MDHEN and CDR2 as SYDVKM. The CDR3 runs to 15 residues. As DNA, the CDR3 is TGTGCCAGCAGTTCACCTACAGGGGGCCAAAAGACCCAGTACTTC. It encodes CASSSPTGGQKTQYF.

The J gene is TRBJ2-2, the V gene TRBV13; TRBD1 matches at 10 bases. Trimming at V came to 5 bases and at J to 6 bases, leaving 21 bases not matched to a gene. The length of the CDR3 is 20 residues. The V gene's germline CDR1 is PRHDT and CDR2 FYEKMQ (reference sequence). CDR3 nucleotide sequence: TGTGCCAGCAGCCCGAGTCCGGGACAGGGGATTAGGCGGAAGGCCGGGGAGCTGTTTTTT. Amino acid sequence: CASSPSPGQGIRRKAGELFF.

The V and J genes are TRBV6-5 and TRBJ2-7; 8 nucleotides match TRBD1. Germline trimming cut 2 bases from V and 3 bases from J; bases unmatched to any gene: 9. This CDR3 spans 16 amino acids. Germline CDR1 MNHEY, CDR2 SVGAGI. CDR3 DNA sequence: TGTGCCAGCAGTTACGGAACAGGGGGTTTTTACTACGAGCAGTACTTC. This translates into CASSYGTGGFYYEQYF.

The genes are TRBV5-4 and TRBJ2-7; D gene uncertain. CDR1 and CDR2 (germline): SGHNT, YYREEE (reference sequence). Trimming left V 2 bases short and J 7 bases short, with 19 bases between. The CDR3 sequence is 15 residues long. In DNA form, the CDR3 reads TGTGCCAGCAGCTTAATTCCCTCCGGGTTGGGGGAGCAGTACTTC. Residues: CASSLIPSGLGEQYF.

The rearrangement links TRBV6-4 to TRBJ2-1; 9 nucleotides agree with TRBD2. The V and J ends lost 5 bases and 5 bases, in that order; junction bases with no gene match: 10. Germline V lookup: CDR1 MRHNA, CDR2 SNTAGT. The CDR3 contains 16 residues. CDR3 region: CASSSEAGGPNNEQFF. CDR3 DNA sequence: TGTGCCAGCAGTAGTGAGGCGGGAGGGCCGAACAATGAGCAGTTCTTC.

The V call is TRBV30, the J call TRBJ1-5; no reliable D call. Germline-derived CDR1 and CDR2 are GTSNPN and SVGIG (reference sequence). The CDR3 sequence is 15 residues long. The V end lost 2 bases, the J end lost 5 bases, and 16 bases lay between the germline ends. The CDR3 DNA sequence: TGTGCCTGGAGTCCAAAACCCGACCCTTATCAGCCCCAGCATTTT. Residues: CAWSPKPDPYQPQHF. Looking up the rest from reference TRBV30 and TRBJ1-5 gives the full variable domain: SQTIHQWPATLVQPVGSPLSLECTVEGTSNPNLYWYRQAAGRGLQLLFYSVGIGQISSEVPQNLSASRPQDRQFILSSKKLLLSDSGFYLCAWSPKPDPYQPQHFGDGTRLSIL.

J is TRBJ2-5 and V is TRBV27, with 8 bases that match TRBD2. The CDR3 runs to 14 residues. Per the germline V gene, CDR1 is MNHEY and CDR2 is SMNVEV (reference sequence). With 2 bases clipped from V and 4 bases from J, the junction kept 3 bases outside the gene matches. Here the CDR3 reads CASSLTLAGETQYF. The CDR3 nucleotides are TGTGCCAGCAGTTTAACGCTAGCGGGAGAGACCCAGTACTTC.

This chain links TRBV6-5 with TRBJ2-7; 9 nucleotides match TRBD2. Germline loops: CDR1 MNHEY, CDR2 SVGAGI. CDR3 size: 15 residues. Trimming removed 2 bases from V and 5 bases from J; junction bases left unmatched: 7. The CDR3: CASSYTSSGTHEQYF. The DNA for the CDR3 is TGTGCCAGCAGTTACACGTCTAGCGGGACCCACGAGCAGTACTTC.

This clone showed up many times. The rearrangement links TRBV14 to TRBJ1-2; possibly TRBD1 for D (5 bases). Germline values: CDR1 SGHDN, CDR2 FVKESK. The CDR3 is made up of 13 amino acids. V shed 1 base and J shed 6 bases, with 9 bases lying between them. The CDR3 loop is CASSQGQGHGYTF. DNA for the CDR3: TGTGCCAGCAGCCAAGGCCAGGGCCATGGCTACACCTTC.

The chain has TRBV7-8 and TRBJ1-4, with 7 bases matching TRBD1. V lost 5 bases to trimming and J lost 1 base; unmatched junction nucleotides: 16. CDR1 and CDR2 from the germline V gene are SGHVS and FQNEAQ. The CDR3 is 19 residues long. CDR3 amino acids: CASSLGTVGRRGTNEKLFF. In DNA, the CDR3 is TGTGCCAGCAGCCTAGGGACAGTAGGACGCAGGGGAACTAATGAAAAACTGTTTTTT.

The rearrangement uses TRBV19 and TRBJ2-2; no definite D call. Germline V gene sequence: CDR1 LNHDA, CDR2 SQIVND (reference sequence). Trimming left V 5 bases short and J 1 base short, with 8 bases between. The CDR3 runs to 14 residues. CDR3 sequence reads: CASSLAVNTGELFF. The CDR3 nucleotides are TGTGCCAGTAGTCTGGCAGTGAACACCGGGGAGCTGTTTTTT.

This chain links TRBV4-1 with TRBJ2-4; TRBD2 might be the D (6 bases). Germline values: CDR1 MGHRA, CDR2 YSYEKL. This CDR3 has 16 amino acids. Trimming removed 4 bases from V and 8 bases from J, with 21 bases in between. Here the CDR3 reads CASSPPGTPLEDIQYF. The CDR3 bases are TGCGCCAGCAGCCCCCCGGGGACTCCACTCGAGGACATTCAGTACTTC.

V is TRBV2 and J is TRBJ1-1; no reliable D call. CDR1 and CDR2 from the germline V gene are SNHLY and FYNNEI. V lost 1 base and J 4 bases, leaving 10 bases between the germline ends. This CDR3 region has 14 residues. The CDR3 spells CASSEVPRTTEAFF. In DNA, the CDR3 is TGTGCCAGCAGTGAAGTCCCTAGAACCACTGAAGCTTTCTTT.